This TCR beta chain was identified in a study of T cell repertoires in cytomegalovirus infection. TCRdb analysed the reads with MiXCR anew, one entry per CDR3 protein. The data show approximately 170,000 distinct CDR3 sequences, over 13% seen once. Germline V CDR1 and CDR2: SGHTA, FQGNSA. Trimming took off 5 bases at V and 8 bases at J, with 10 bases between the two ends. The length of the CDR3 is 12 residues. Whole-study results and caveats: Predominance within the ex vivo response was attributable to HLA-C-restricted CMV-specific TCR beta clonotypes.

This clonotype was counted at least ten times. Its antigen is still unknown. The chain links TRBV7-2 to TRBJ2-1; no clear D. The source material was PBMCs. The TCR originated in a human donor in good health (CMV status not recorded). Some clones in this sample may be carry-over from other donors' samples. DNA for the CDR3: TGTGCCAGCAGCCCCCCGTCGGATGAGCAGTTCTTC. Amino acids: CASSPPSDEQFF.